This passage covers 9 T cell receptor beta chains from one sample sequenced in a study of PD-L1 blockade in urothelial cancer. Method: immunoSEQ multiplex PCR; TCRdb's copy keeps in-frame clones and lacks some. The sample has tens of thousands of clones, around four fifths seen once; the top ten hold 6.5% to 8.5%. Sample time point: pretreatment peripheral blood. Sequencing was performed on PBMCs, taken around atezolizumab (anti-PD-L1) treatment. These TCRs come from a man aged 55 to 69 with urothelial cancer.

V usage is TRBV11-1 and J usage is TRBJ2-7; D perhaps matches TRBD1 (6 bases). Germline V gene sequence: CDR1 SGHAT, CDR2 FQDESV (reference sequence). The CDR3 contains 14 residues. Trimming cost V 1 base and J 3 bases, with 10 bases left between them. The CDR3 nucleotides are TGTGCCAGCAGCTTAGTGACAGGCGACTACGAGCAGTACTTC. Translating it yields CASSLVTGDYEQYF.

The gene calls are TRBV6-1 and TRBJ1-5; D ambiguous. V dropped 6 bases and J dropped 0 bases, with 12 bases sitting between them. The CDR3 has 15 residues. Germline lookup yields CDR1 MNHNS and CDR2 SASEGT. The CDR3: CASSEGINSNQPQHF. CDR3 in DNA: TGTGCCAGCAGCGAGGGCATCAATAGCAATCAGCCCCAGCATTTT.

The chain recombines TRBV5-1 with TRBJ2-3; 9 bases are shared with TRBD1. The ends lost 4 bases at V and 5 bases at J; junction bases unmatched: 8. This CDR3 is 15 amino acids long. The germline V gene encodes CDR1 SGHRS and CDR2 YFSETQ. In DNA, the CDR3 is TGCGCCAGCAGCCGGACAGGGGCCCTTAGAGATACGCAGTATTTT. Amino acids: CASSRTGALRDTQYF.

The gene calls are TRBV15 and TRBJ2-3; possible D gene TRBD2, 5 bases. From germline, CDR1 is LNHNV and CDR2 YYDKDF (reference sequence). V was pared by 0 bases and J by 4 bases, with 8 bases between. The CDR3 length is 14 residues. The CDR3 DNA is TGTGCCACCAGCAGAGATGGCGGGTCAGATACGCAGTATTTT. Its translation is CATSRDGGSDTQYF.

The chain has TRBV7-9 and TRBJ1-3; D is perhaps TRBD1 (6 bases). Germline CDR1 and CDR2: SEHNR and FQNEAQ (reference sequence). The CDR3 totals 17 residues. The ends were cut back, 10 bases at V and 3 bases at J, with 25 bases in the middle. CDR3 nucleotide sequence: TGTGCCACCGCGGTCGGGTTCTATCAGGGGAGTGGAAACACCATATATTTT. It codes for CATAVGFYQGSGNTIYF.

This clone was detected a few times. The chain joins TRBV9 to TRBJ2-3, with D perhaps matching TRBD2 (6 bases). The CDR3 totals 15 residues. V lost 0 bases and J lost 2, with 10 bases in between. Germline-derived CDR1 and CDR2 are SGDLS and YYNGEE. CDR3 nucleotide sequence: TGTGCCAGCAGCGTAGGTGGGGGGAACACAGATACGCAGTATTTT. Its translation is CASSVGGGNTDTQYF.

This rearrangement joins TRBV18 to TRBJ2-7; no clear D gene. The CDR3 runs to 12 residues. Germline V gene lookup returns CDR1 KGHSH and CDR2 LQKENI. V lost 3 bases and J 5 bases, leaving 8 bases between the germline ends. In nucleotides, the CDR3 is TGTGCCAGCTCACCTTCACACAACGAGCAGTACTTC. Translating it yields CASSPSHNEQYF.

The chain has TRBV6-6 and TRBJ2-7; D not resolved. Germline CDR1 is MNHNY and CDR2 is SVGAGI (reference sequence). The length of the CDR3 is 14 residues. Trimming took off 6 bases at V and 1 base at J, with 13 bases between the two ends. The CDR3 sequence is CASRVPGLSYEQYF. CDR3 bases: TGTGCCAGCAGAGTTCCTGGGCTATCCTACGAGCAGTACTTC.

This clone was detected once. V and J are TRBV15 and TRBJ2-1; TRBD2 might be the D (5 bases). Looked up from germline, CDR1 is LNHNV and CDR2 is YYDKDF (reference sequence). The CDR3 length is 16 residues. The ends were cut back, 2 bases at V and 4 bases at J, with 15 bases in the middle. Written as DNA, the CDR3 is TGTGCCACCAGCAGAAGATTCCCACGAGGGTACAATGAGCAGTTCTTC. It translates to CATSRRFPRGYNEQFF.